One sample yielded the 28 T cell receptor beta chains listed below, sequenced in a study of T cells in Graves' hyperthyroidism and ophthalmopathy. RNA transcripts served as the template for amplifying TCR beta CDR3 regions. A first-round RT-PCR of the TCR CDR3 used the HTBI primer set. TCRdb used MiXCR to reprocess the multiplex PCR reads, holding one entry per CDR3 protein. The sample lists hundreds of thousands of distinct CDR3 sequences, 38% seen once, with approximately 8.7% in the top ten. Sample: blood. The receptor set was obtained from a young man with Graves' hyperthyroidism.

The chain uses TRBV2 and TRBJ1-1; perhaps TRBD1 as D (5 bases). The CDR3 is 10 amino acids. V gave up 4 bases and J gave up 11 bases, with 8 bases separating them. Germline V gives CDR1 SNHLY, CDR2 FYNNEI. CDR3: CASSGDGAFF. The CDR3 region has the DNA TGTGCCAGCAGTGGGGACGGGGCTTTCTTT.

This clonotype was seen many times. V is TRBV29-1 and J is TRBJ1-4, with TRBD1 matching over 10 bases. CDR1 and CDR2 (germline): SQVTM, ANQGSEA. J was trimmed by 7 bases and V by 7 bases; bases with no gene match: 3. The CDR3 is made up of 12 amino acids. The CDR3 nucleotides read TGCAGCGCCGGGACAGGGGTTGAAAAACTGTTTTTT. This gives the protein CSAGTGVEKLFF.

This chain connects TRBV20-1 to TRBJ2-5; TRBD1 aligns across 8 bases. Germline CDR1 is DFQATT and CDR2 is SNEGSKA (reference sequence). V trimming: 2 bases; J trimming: 4 bases; junction bases outside the gene matches: 3. CDR3 length equals 13 residues. Here the CDR3 DNA reads TGCAGTGCTAGACAGGGGGCGGGAGAGACCCAGTACTTC. It is translated as CSARQGAGETQYF.

The genes are TRBV10-1 and TRBJ2-5, with 11 bases aligning to TRBD2. This CDR3 is built from 13 residues. After removal of 9 bases from V and 4 bases from J, the junction contained 4 bases not matched to a gene. Germline values: CDR1 WNHNN, CDR2 SYGVQD (reference sequence). The CDR3 nucleotides are TGCGCCAGGTCCGGACTAGCGGGAGAGACCCAGTACTTC. This codes for CARSGLAGETQYF.

This clonotype was seen a few times. The V call is TRBV7-2, the J call TRBJ2-7, with a weak D call TRBD1 (5 bases). In germline, CDR1 is SGHTA, CDR2 FQGNSA. V lost 4 bases, J lost 0 bases, and 13 bases lay in between. The CDR3 length is 15 residues. CDR3 residues: CASSYRQRSSYEQYF. Here the CDR3 DNA reads TGTGCCAGCAGCTACCGACAGAGGAGCTCCTACGAGCAGTACTTC.

This clonotype occurred a few times. V gene TRBV9 combines with J gene TRBJ1-1; 7 bases are shared with TRBD1. The CDR3 loop spans 15 amino acids. The germline CDR1 and CDR2 sequences are SGDLS and YYNGEE. The V gene end was trimmed by 4 bases and the J gene end by 1 base; junction bases not matched to a gene: 7. CDR3 sequence reads: CASSQGGHPNTEAFF. In nucleotides, the CDR3 is TGTGCCAGCAGCCAGGGGGGACACCCGAACACTGAAGCTTTCTTT.

This clonotype was counted many times. The CDR3 nucleotides are TGCAGTGCTAGAGGGGCCGTTAATTCACCCCTCCACTTT. The encoded protein is CSARGAVNSPLHF. V gene TRBV20-1 combines with J gene TRBJ1-6; D ambiguous. The CDR3 totals 13 residues. Trimming pared 1 base from V and 6 bases from J, leaving 7 bases between. Germline CDR1 DFQATT, CDR2 SNEGSKA (reference sequence).

The sample holds a few counts of this clonotype. V and J are TRBV20-1 and TRBJ2-5, with 7 bases aligning to TRBD1. The J segment lost 5 bases and the V segment lost 2 bases, leaving 5 bases of the junction unmatched. The CDR3 spans 13 residues. Germline CDR1 and CDR2: DFQATT and SNEGSKA (reference sequence). The CDR3 reads CSARSTGVETQYF. The CDR3 DNA sequence: TGCAGTGCTAGATCCACAGGGGTGGAGACCCAGTACTTC.

The V call is TRBV5-1, the J call TRBJ2-7; D remains unclear. Looked up from germline, CDR1 is SGHRS and CDR2 is YFSETQ. This CDR3 contains 16 residues. The V end was cut by 0 bases, the J end by 0 bases, with 13 bases between. CDR3 residues: CASSLDATVASYEQYF. DNA of the CDR3: TGCGCCAGCAGCTTGGACGCCACGGTTGCCTCCTACGAGCAGTACTTC. Looking up the rest from reference TRBV5-1 and TRBJ2-7 gives the full variable domain: KAGVTQTPRYLIKTRGQQVTLSCSPISGHRSVSWYQQTPGQGLQFLFEYFSETQRNKGNFPGRFSGRQFSNSRSEMNVSTLELGDSALYLCASSLDATVASYEQYFGPGTRLTVT.

With regard to this clonotype: No conserved phenylalanine or tryptophan is present at the end of the CDR3, so a read error is the likely explanation. The rearrangement uses TRBV5-1 and TRBJ1-2; perhaps TRBD1 as D (5 bases). The germline V and J ends were trimmed by 3 bases and 7 bases, with 16 bases remaining between them. CDR3 length: 14 amino acids. Germline lookup yields CDR1 SGHRS and CDR2 YFSETQ. The CDR3 here is CASSSGGVRSGYTL. The DNA of the CDR3 is TGCGCCAGCAGCTCGGGGGGAGTGAGAAGTGGCTACACCCTC.

The genes are TRBV5-5 and TRBJ2-5; D not certain. V was clipped by 4 bases and J by 2 bases, with 27 bases between them. The CDR3 extends over 19 amino acids. Germline V lookup: CDR1 SGHKS, CDR2 YYEKEE (reference sequence). The chain's CDR3 is CASSPRGSTYGQAQETQYF. CDR3 DNA sequence: TGTGCCAGCAGCCCCCGCGGCTCGACATACGGGCAGGCTCAAGAGACCCAGTACTTC.

This clonotype showed up many times. J is TRBJ1-5 and V is TRBV7-8, with D perhaps TRBD1 (5 bases). The CDR3 contains 15 residues. The germline gives CDR1 SGHVS, CDR2 FQNEAQ. V was clipped by 5 bases and J by 4 bases, with 15 bases between them. CDR3 sequence: CASSPAGRANQPQHF. CDR3 coding DNA: TGTGCCAGCAGCCCGGCGGGCAGGGCGAATCAGCCCCAGCATTTT.

This clonotype showed up just once. This rearrangement joins TRBV6-5 to TRBJ1-5; 7 bases are shared with TRBD1. V lost 2 bases to trimming and J lost 6 bases; unmatched junction nucleotides: 10. The CDR3 has 16 residues. The germline V gene has CDR1 MNHEY and CDR2 SVGAGI. The CDR3 loop reads CASSYRAGQALQPQHF. The CDR3 region has the DNA TGTGCCAGCAGTTACCGTGCCGGACAGGCTCTTCAGCCCCAGCATTTT.

This clonotype was seen a few times. CDR3 sequence (DNA): TGCAGTCGGGAAAAAAACTCGGGTGAGCAGTACTTC. This sequence encodes CSREKNSGEQYF. The chain recombines TRBV20-1 with TRBJ2-7; a possible D gene is TRBD2 (5 bases). Trimming took off 8 bases at V and 7 bases at J, with 18 bases between the two ends. The CDR3 is 12 residues long. Germline values: CDR1 DFQATT, CDR2 SNEGSKA (reference sequence).

Note on this clonotype: With a much larger clone just one base away, this may be a read error. The genes are TRBV6-2 or TRBV6-3 and TRBJ2-2, with 7 bases aligning to TRBD1. The CDR3 covers 14 residues. From germline, CDR1 is MNHEY and CDR2 SVGEGT. CDR3 sequence: CAGRPDRLSGELFF. In nucleotides, the CDR3 is TGTGCCGGCAGGCCGGACAGGCTAAGCGGGGAGCTGTTTTTT.

The genes are TRBV7-9 and TRBJ2-7, with 9 bases aligning to TRBD1. Trimming cost V 5 bases and J 4 bases; bases outside gene matches: 9. Germline lookup yields CDR1 SEHNR and CDR2 FQNEAQ (reference sequence). The CDR3 spans 15 residues. The CDR3 sequence: CASSPGTGLRYEQYF. CDR3 sequence (DNA): TGTGCCAGCAGCCCCGGGACAGGGCTAAGGTACGAGCAGTACTTC.

This rearrangement joins TRBV10-3 to TRBJ1-1; TRBD1 aligns across 7 bases. Germline V gene sequence: CDR1 ENHRY, CDR2 SYGVKD. The J segment lost 0 bases and the V segment lost 3 bases, leaving 4 bases of the junction unmatched. The CDR3 is made up of 15 amino acids. Here the CDR3 reads CAISDPGGLNTEAFF. DNA for the CDR3: TGTGCCATCAGTGACCCAGGGGGGTTGAACACTGAAGCTTTCTTT.

This clonotype was counted a few times. CDR3 sequence: CASSLWLKGGTAYEQYF. CDR3 in DNA: TGTGCCAGCAGCTTATGGTTGAAGGGGGGGACAGCCTACGAGCAGTACTTC. The chain joins TRBV7-6 to TRBJ2-7; the D gene could be TRBD1 or TRBD2 (7 bases each). The germline gives CDR1 SGHVS, CDR2 FNYEAQ. The germline V and J ends were trimmed by 2 bases and 2 bases, with 19 bases remaining between them. The CDR3 totals 17 residues.

This clonotype has at least ten counts. The rearrangement uses TRBV29-1 and TRBJ2-2; a weak D match, TRBD1 (6 bases). The CDR3 is made up of 13 amino acids. Germline-derived CDR1 and CDR2 are SQVTM and ANQGSEA. V was cut by 5 bases and J by 5 bases, with 12 bases left in between. CDR3 sequence: CSVSRGDTGELFF. The DNA of the CDR3 is TGCAGCGTTTCCAGGGGAGATACCGGGGAGCTGTTTTTT.

To note about this clonotype: A single base separates this from a much larger clone, so it may be a read error. The CDR3, as DNA: TGTGCCAGCAGCTTAGCGGGGGCCACAGATACGCAGTATTTT. Translating it yields CASSLAGATDTQYF. The chain couples TRBV7-9 to TRBJ2-3; a weak D match, TRBD1 (6 bases). This CDR3 is 14 amino acids long. Germline CDR1 SEHNR, CDR2 FQNEAQ (reference sequence). Trimming shortened V by 0 bases and J by 2 bases, and 6 bases separated the two germline ends.

At least ten counts were recorded for this clonotype. This chain connects TRBV10-3 to TRBJ1-5; D remains ambiguous. V lost 5 bases and J lost 0, with 11 bases in between. The germline gives CDR1 ENHRY, CDR2 SYGVKD. This CDR3 is built from 15 residues. The CDR3: CAISPSQVSNQPQHF. The CDR3 DNA follows: TGTGCCATCAGTCCTTCACAAGTTAGCAATCAGCCCCAGCATTTT.

V gene TRBV29-1 combines with J gene TRBJ1-1, with D possibly TRBD1 on 5 matching bases. The CDR3 has 12 residues. V was trimmed by 8 bases and J by 4 bases, leaving 14 bases between them. Per germline, CDR1 SQVTM and CDR2 ANQGSEA. The DNA for the CDR3 is TGCAGCTTGGAAAAGGGGAGCACTGAAGCTTTCTTT. Translation: CSLEKGSTEAFF.

The CDR3 spells CASSKQDTEAFF. DNA for the CDR3: TGTGCCAGTAGTAAACAGGACACTGAAGCTTTCTTT. The V call is TRBV19, the J call TRBJ1-1; a weak D match, TRBD1 (5 bases). CDR1 is LNHDA, CDR2 SQIVND, per germline (reference sequence). The V and J ends lost 4 bases and 3 bases respectively, with 6 bases between them. CDR3 length: 12 amino acids.

The chain couples TRBV2 to TRBJ1-3; D is undetermined. Germline V gives CDR1 SNHLY, CDR2 FYNNEI. The CDR3 length is 12 residues. Trimming took off 6 bases at V and 4 bases at J, with 7 bases between the two ends. This CDR3 reads CASRAPGNTIYF. Written as DNA, the CDR3 is TGTGCCAGCAGGGCTCCGGGAAACACCATATATTTT. Complete variable domain (other parts from reference TRBV2 and TRBJ1-3): EPEVTQTPSHQVTQMGQEVILRCVPISNHLYFYWYRQILGQKVEFLVSFYNNEISEKSEIFDDQFSVERPDGSNFTLKIRSTKLEDSAMYFCASRAPGNTIYFGEGSWLTVV.

This clonotype turned up a few times. The gene calls are TRBV12-3 or TRBV12-4 and TRBJ2-7, with a tentative D call TRBD2 (7 bases). V lost 4 bases, J lost 4 bases, and 14 bases lay in between. CDR3 length equals 14 residues. The CDR3 sequence: CASSSPRGGYEQYF. The DNA for the CDR3 is TGTGCCAGCAGTTCCCCCAGGGGAGGGTACGAGCAGTACTTC.

This clonotype came up many times. The V gene is TRBV7-9, the J gene TRBJ2-5; TRBD1 aligns across 9 bases. CDR1 is SEHNR, CDR2 FQNEAQ, per germline (reference sequence). The CDR3 totals 14 residues. V was clipped by 3 bases and J by 7 bases; unmatched bases: 6. The CDR3 spells CASSFGTGKGTQYF. Here the CDR3 DNA reads TGTGCCAGCAGCTTTGGGACAGGGAAAGGGACCCAGTACTTC.

The chain has TRBV13 and TRBJ2-7; unclear D gene. CDR1 is PRHDT and CDR2 is FYEKMQ in the germline V gene (reference sequence). The CDR3 extends over 15 amino acids. The V and J ends lost 6 bases and 7 bases respectively, with 22 bases between them. CDR3 region: CASSEARPEGWEQYF. In DNA form, the CDR3 reads TGTGCCAGCAGTGAAGCGCGGCCAGAAGGTTGGGAGCAGTACTTC.

This clonotype showed up just a few times. CDR3 in DNA: TGTGCCAGCAGCTTGGAACTCGGGGGGCATTCACCCCTCCACTTT. Its translation is CASSLELGGHSPLHF. The chain couples TRBV5-6 to TRBJ1-6, with D maybe TRBD1 (6 bases). Germline loops: CDR1 SGHDT, CDR2 YYEEEE. The V end was cut by 0 bases, the J end by 8 bases, with 12 bases between. CDR3 length equals 15 residues.